What follows are 23 T cell receptor beta chains derived from one specimen sequenced in a study of blood T cells in healthy people across ages. Alongside a J-beta primer mix, a sample-barcoded 5' primer served in a second PCR lasting roughly 6 to 11 cycles. TCRdb called the 5' RACE reads again in MiXCR, with one record for every CDR3 protein. The sample yields approximately 960,000 distinct CDR3 sequences, about 28% seen once. The same data also went into a second study, on T cells of mothers and their children.

The sequenced sample was blood. The receptors were sampled from a woman aged 40 to 50 in good health.

This clonotype was counted many times. The chain is built from TRBV29-1 and TRBJ2-5; no clear D. Trimming cost V 8 bases and J 9 bases, with 19 bases left between them. The CDR3 loop spans 12 amino acids. Germline values: CDR1 SQVTM, CDR2 ANQGSEA. For the CDR3, the DNA is TGCAGCTTAGACACGAGTGATGGGGCCCAGTACTTC. Translated: CSLDTSDGAQYF.

This clonotype was seen only a few times. This chain joins TRBV15 and TRBJ1-5; 8 bases map to TRBD1. V shed 0 bases and J 3 bases; nucleotides not matched to a gene: 16. The CDR3 is 20 amino acids. Looked up from germline, CDR1 is LNHNV and CDR2 is YYDKDF (reference sequence). CDR3 protein: CATSRDRARDRLGHNQPQHF. The CDR3 DNA sequence: TGTGCCACCAGCAGAGATCGGGCAAGGGACAGGCTGGGGCACAATCAGCCCCAGCATTTT.

The chain couples TRBV9 to TRBJ2-5; D remains ambiguous. This CDR3 region has 13 residues. V gave up 1 base and J gave up 3 bases, with 7 bases separating them. Germline V gene lookup returns CDR1 SGDLS and CDR2 YYNGEE. CDR3 nucleotide sequence: TGTGCCAGCAGCGTACAGAGCAAAGAGACCCAGTACTTC. It is translated as CASSVQSKETQYF.

V usage is TRBV7-2 and J usage is TRBJ1-1, with TRBD1 identical over 8 bases. This CDR3 is built from 20 residues. Germline V gene data show CDR1 as SGHTA and CDR2 as FQGNSA. Germline trimming cut 5 bases from V and 4 bases from J; bases unmatched to any gene: 24. The CDR3 protein is CASSDTPAGTGAFTGTEAFF. The CDR3 coding sequence is TGTGCCAGCAGCGATACCCCCGCAGGGACAGGAGCATTCACAGGCACTGAAGCTTTCTTT.

This clonotype occurred many times. J is TRBJ2-6 and V is TRBV7-9; no clear D gene. Germline V gene sequence: CDR1 SEHNR, CDR2 FQNEAQ (reference sequence). The CDR3 is made up of 15 amino acids. Trimming removed 3 bases at V and 1 base at J, with 7 bases between. The CDR3 coding sequence is TGTGCCAGCAGCTTCACGGAGTCTGGGGCCAACGTCCTGACTTTC. Translated: CASSFTESGANVLTF.

In its sample, this clonotype was seen a few times. The chain uses TRBV4-1 and TRBJ1-2; unclear D gene. There are 16 residues in the CDR3. Between the trimmed V and J ends, which lost 1 base and 4 bases, there was a span of 16 bases. Germline values: CDR1 MGHRA, CDR2 YSYEKL. This CDR3 is CASSQGPRETCYGYTF. CDR3 DNA: TGCGCCAGCAGCCAAGGGCCCCGGGAGACGTGCTATGGCTACACCTTC.

This clonotype was counted once. The chain has TRBV25-1 and TRBJ1-2; weak D call: TRBD1 (5 bases). The CDR3 runs 12 residues. Trimming removed 7 bases at V and 8 bases at J, with 14 bases between. Looked up from germline, CDR1 is MGHDK and CDR2 is SYGVNS. CDR3 nucleotide sequence: TGTGCCAGCATCGGGGGAGCTCGGGGCTACACCTTC. It encodes CASIGGARGYTF.

The chain joins TRBV28 to TRBJ2-7, with TRBD2 identical over 7 bases. The germline V gene encodes CDR1 MDHEN and CDR2 SYDVKM. This CDR3 contains 15 residues. Trimming removed 6 bases from V and 3 bases from J; junction bases left unmatched: 11. CDR3 bases: TGTGCCAGCAGCCCGACGGGACTAAGTGGCTACGAGCAGTACTTC. Residues: CASSPTGLSGYEQYF.

This clonotype was observed a few times. The chain uses TRBV7-2 and TRBJ2-1, with D perhaps TRBD2 (5 bases). Germline V gives CDR1 SGHTA, CDR2 FQGNSA. The length of the CDR3 is 15 residues. Trimming stripped 5 bases from V and 7 bases from J, with 18 bases between. The CDR3 here is CASSPRGSSGNEQFF. CDR3 DNA sequence: TGTGCCAGCAGCCCCCGGGGTTCTTCTGGGAATGAGCAGTTCTTC. Supplemented by reference TRBV7-2 and TRBJ2-1, the full variable domain reads GAGVSQSPSNKVTEKGKDVELRCDPISGHTALYWYRQSLGQGLEFLIYFQGNSAPDKSGLPSDRFSAERTGGSVSTLTIQRTQQEDSAVYLCASSPRGSSGNEQFFGPGTRLTVL.

Details on this clonotype: A read error is possible here, since a much larger clone lies one base away. J is TRBJ2-3 and V is TRBV4-1, with 9 bases aligning to TRBD1. The CDR3 consists of 13 residues. Germline CDR1 and CDR2: MGHRA and YSYEKL. The CDR3 here is CASSRDREDTQCF. The DNA for the CDR3 is TGCGCCAGCAGCCGGGACAGGGAGGATACGCAGTGTTTT.

The chain has TRBV20-1 and TRBJ2-2; 9 nucleotides match TRBD1. With V trimmed by 0 bases and J by 9 bases, 8 bases remained unmatched. This CDR3 is built from 15 residues. Looked up from germline, CDR1 is DFQATT and CDR2 is SNEGSKA (reference sequence). The CDR3 nucleotides read TGCAGTGCTAGAGATTCTGGGACAGGGTCCAGGGAGCTGTTTTTT. This translates into CSARDSGTGSRELFF.

Concerning this clonotype itself: This may arise from a read error, as a much more abundant clone is one base away. CDR3 in DNA: TGTGCCGTACCCGGGACCGATTCCTACGAGCAGTACTTC. It is translated as CAVPGTDSYEQYF. The chain employs TRBV2 and TRBJ2-7; D assignment may be TRBD1 or TRBD2 (5 bases each). This CDR3 is built from 13 residues. The germline V gene encodes CDR1 SNHLY and CDR2 FYNNEI. Trimming removed 11 bases from V and 1 base from J, with 15 bases in between.

With regard to this clonotype: A read error may explain this, as a much larger clone is one base away. The chain carries TRBV7-2 and TRBJ2-1; perhaps TRBD1 as D (5 bases). Germline V gene data show CDR1 as SGHTA and CDR2 as FQGNSA. The CDR3 is made up of 15 amino acids. V was clipped by 1 base and J by 10 bases, with 17 bases between them. The CDR3 is CASSLVRQGIGEQFF. The CDR3, as DNA: TGTGCCAGCAGCTTAGTACGTCAGGGAATTGGCGAGCAGTTCTTC.

The chain uses TRBV12-3 or TRBV12-4 and TRBJ1-1; 10 bases are a match to TRBD1. The CDR3 loop spans 14 amino acids. J gave up 4 bases and V 6 bases, and 5 bases lay outside the gene matches. CDR3 loop: CASRLTGGLTEAFF. CDR3 nucleotides: TGTGCCAGCAGGCTGACAGGGGGCCTCACTGAAGCTTTCTTT.

To note about this clonotype: The junction differs from germline at one of its ends, possibly a read error. The chain uses TRBV5-1 and TRBJ1-6; TRBD1 matches at 8 bases. The CDR3 length is 15 residues. Germline loops: CDR1 SGHRS, CDR2 YFSETQ. The CDR3 DNA sequence: TGCGCCAGCAGCCTCCGGACAGGGAACAATTCACCCCCCCACTTT. Encoded protein: CASSLRTGNNSPPHF.

This clonotype appeared many times. J is TRBJ2-5 and V is TRBV20-1, with 7 positions matching TRBD2. V shed 2 bases, J shed 4 bases, and the junction held 10 bases outside the gene matches. CDR3 length: 15 residues. Germline V gene data show CDR1 as DFQATT and CDR2 as SNEGSKA (reference sequence). CDR3 DNA sequence: TGCAGTGCTAGACCCCAAGCGGGGACCGGAGAGACCCAGTACTTC. Translating gives CSARPQAGTGETQYF.

A few counts support this clonotype. Here the CDR3 DNA reads TGTGCCAGCAGTTTGGGGCGGAAAGCTTTCTTT. Its protein product is CASSLGRKAFF. The chain carries TRBV28 and TRBJ1-1; D perhaps matches TRBD1 (5 bases). The CDR3 covers 11 residues. V lost 3 bases, J lost 9 bases, and 8 bases lay in between. Germline V lookup: CDR1 MDHEN, CDR2 SYDVKM.

This clonotype was recorded once. This may stem from a read error, because a much larger clone lies one nucleotide away. The chain employs TRBV28 and TRBJ2-3, with TRBD2 as a possible D gene (5 bases). V was cut by 2 bases and J by 2 bases, with 14 bases left in between. CDR1 MDHEN and CDR2 SYDVKM come from the germline V gene. The CDR3 contains 16 residues. DNA for the CDR3: TGTGCCAGCAGTTTAGGCGAGGGTCTGGCCACAGATACGCAGTATTTT. It specifies CASSLGEGLATDTQYF.

This clonotype occurred a few times. This chain joins TRBV9 and TRBJ2-3; TRBD2 agrees at 9 bases. The V and J ends lost 4 bases and 0 bases, in that order; junction bases with no gene match: 6. This CDR3 region has 16 residues. The germline V gene has CDR1 SGDLS and CDR2 YYNGEE. Here the CDR3 DNA reads TGTGCCAGCAGCCCAAGACTAGCGGCTAGCACAGATACGCAGTATTTT. It encodes CASSPRLAASTDTQYF.

This clonotype has ten or more counts. The J gene is TRBJ2-3, the V gene TRBV7-9, with 8 positions matching TRBD1. The CDR3 contains 15 residues. Looked up from germline, CDR1 is SEHNR and CDR2 is FQNEAQ (reference sequence). V was pared by 5 bases and J by 2 bases, with 6 bases of the junction left unmatched. The CDR3 nucleotides read TGTGCCAGCAGCACTGGGACAGGCCCCACAGATACGCAGTATTTT. It codes for CASSTGTGPTDTQYF.

This clonotype was counted between two and nine times. The gene calls are TRBV4-3 and TRBJ1-1; D ambiguous. CDR3 length: 15 residues. Trimming cost V 0 bases and J 1 base, with 9 bases left between them. The germline CDR1 and CDR2 sequences are LGHNA and YSLEER. The CDR3 nucleotides read TGCGCCAGCAGCCAAGATCCCCGGGAGAACACTGAAGCTTTCTTT. This translates into CASSQDPRENTEAFF.

This clonotype occurred many times. V gene TRBV13 combines with J gene TRBJ2-7, with D unresolved. Germline CDR1 reads PRHDT; CDR2 reads FYEKMQ (reference sequence). Trimming removed 3 bases at V and 5 bases at J, with 8 bases between. This CDR3 comprises 12 residues. CDR3 amino acids: CASSFLRDEQYF. The DNA of the CDR3 is TGTGCCAGCAGCTTCCTCCGGGACGAGCAGTACTTC.

The chain uses TRBV20-1 and TRBJ2-7; D might be TRBD2 (6 bases). This CDR3 region has 12 residues. Germline V gene sequence: CDR1 DFQATT, CDR2 SNEGSKA (reference sequence). V was clipped by 7 bases and J by 5 bases, with 15 bases between them. In DNA form, the CDR3 reads TGCAGTGGTGAGGCGGGGTCCAACGAGCAGTACTTC. Amino acids: CSGEAGSNEQYF.